Presented here are 10 T cell receptor beta chains from one specimen sequenced in a study of blood T cell repertoires in COVID-19. The method was immunoSEQ multiplex PCR; TCRdb's version includes in-frame clones alone and lacks a portion of them. Of a few hundred thousand clones listed, more than 85% are singletons. The source material was peripheral blood. Receptors originate from a person aged 18 to 29 with COVID-19, enrolled during active disease.

The chain couples TRBV6-5 to TRBJ2-2; 8 nucleotides match TRBD2. The CDR3 covers 15 residues. The trim removed 5 bases at V and 4 bases at J, leaving 6 bases unmatched. CDR1 MNHEY and CDR2 SVGAGI come from the germline V gene. This chain's CDR3 is CASSPRTSITGELFF. The CDR3 DNA is TGTGCCAGCAGTCCACGGACTAGCATCACCGGGGAGCTGTTTTTT.

This chain joins TRBV12-3 or TRBV12-4 and TRBJ2-3; 9 nucleotides agree with TRBD1. J was trimmed by 8 bases and V by 7 bases; bases with no gene match: 7. This CDR3 has 13 residues. The CDR3 is CASTWTGETTQYF. The CDR3 DNA reads TGTGCCAGCACTTGGACAGGGGAAACTACGCAGTATTTT.

The chain couples TRBV14 to TRBJ2-3; D may be TRBD2 (5 bases). This CDR3 has 19 amino acids. The V end was cut by 1 base, the J end by 2 bases, with 22 bases between. Germline V CDR1 and CDR2: SGHDN, FVKESK. The CDR3 spells CASSQGAAGTGWVTDTQYF. The CDR3 DNA follows: TGTGCCAGCAGCCAAGGAGCGGCTGGCACTGGTTGGGTCACAGATACGCAGTATTTT.

The chain carries TRBV2 and TRBJ1-1, with D tentatively TRBD1 (6 bases). V lost 5 bases to trimming and J lost 5 bases, with 12 bases between them. The germline gives CDR1 SNHLY, CDR2 FYNNEI. The CDR3 is 13 amino acids. In DNA, the CDR3 is TGTGCCAGCAGTACAGGACAGACAACTGAAGCTTTCTTT. Protein sequence: CASSTGQTTEAFF.

The chain carries TRBV7-8 and TRBJ2-3, with 13 bases fitting TRBD2. The length of the CDR3 is 17 residues. V dropped 4 bases and J dropped 2; count of bases not matched to a gene: 6. Germline lookup yields CDR1 SGHVS and CDR2 FQNEAQ. CDR3 sequence: CASSWGGTSGITDTQYF. The CDR3 nucleotides are TGTGCCAGCAGCTGGGGGGGGACTAGCGGGATCACAGATACGCAGTATTTT.

This clone came up once. This rearrangement joins TRBV9 to TRBJ1-2, with D tentatively TRBD1 (6 bases). This CDR3 has 14 residues. Germline CDR1 is SGDLS and CDR2 is YYNGEE. V shed 0 bases and J shed 5 bases, with 11 bases lying between them. CDR3 coding DNA: TGTGCCAGCAGCGTAGATGGCAGGGGTTATGGCTACACCTTC. As protein: CASSVDGRGYGYTF.

The chain has TRBV27 and TRBJ1-1, with TRBD1 identical over 7 bases. From germline, CDR1 is MNHEY and CDR2 SMNVEV (reference sequence). The CDR3 length is 14 residues. The trim removed 0 bases at V and 5 bases at J, leaving 3 bases unmatched. CDR3 sequence: CASSLSGTATEAFF. CDR3 nucleotide sequence: TGTGCCAGCAGTTTATCGGGGACAGCAACTGAAGCTTTCTTT.

The chain links TRBV5-1 to TRBJ1-5; no reliable D call. The CDR3 is 15 residues long. The germline V and J ends were trimmed by 0 bases and 0 bases, with 7 bases remaining between them. The germline V gene encodes CDR1 SGHRS and CDR2 YFSETQ. CDR3: CASSLGGVSNQPQHF. The CDR3, as DNA: TGCGCCAGCAGCTTGGGCGGAGTTAGCAATCAGCCCCAGCATTTT. The whole variable domain, filled in from reference TRBV5-1 and TRBJ1-5, reads KAGVTQTPRYLIKTRGQQVTLSCSPISGHRSVSWYQQTPGQGLQFLFEYFSETQRNKGNFPGRFSGRQFSNSRSEMNVSTLELGDSALYLCASSLGGVSNQPQHFGDGTRLSIL.

The chain joins TRBV6-4 to TRBJ2-2; the match to TRBD1 covers 10 bases. The V and J ends lost 8 bases and 6 bases, in that order; junction bases with no gene match: 6. This CDR3 has 14 amino acids. Germline V gene lookup returns CDR1 MRHNA and CDR2 SNTAGT. CDR3 nucleotides: TGTGCCAGCGCGTGGACAGGGGGAGCCGGGGAGCTGTTTTTT. Protein: CASAWTGGAGELFF.

This chain uses TRBV6-5 with TRBJ2-7; possible D gene TRBD2, 6 bases. Germline loops: CDR1 MNHEY, CDR2 SVGAGI. Trimming left V 1 base short and J 3 bases short, with 13 bases between. The CDR3 contains 15 residues. CDR3 sequence (DNA): TGTGCCAGCAGTTACTATGCTAGCGAGAACTACGAGCAGTACTTC. It encodes CASSYYASENYEQYF.